The subject of this entry is one T cell receptor beta chain. Its antigen remains unidentified. The data derive from a study of monozygotic twins with cystic fibrosis. General study results and limits: Monozygotic CF twins shared more identical nucleotide clonotypes than unrelated patients. J usage was most co-twin-similar in 8 of 16 pairs, V in 13.

Looked up from germline, CDR1 is MNHEY and CDR2 is SVGAGI. With 0 bases clipped from V and 8 bases from J, the junction kept 10 bases outside the gene matches. The CDR3 has 16 amino acids. The protocol was immunoSEQ multiplex PCR, while the TCRdb copy is restricted to in-frame clones and leaves out a portion. The sample consists of some 17,000 clones, about 96% of them appearing once. V usage is TRBV6-5 and J usage is TRBJ1-2; 9 positions agree with TRBD1. The material sequenced was blood. This TCR was recovered from a girl aged 2-10 years with cystic fibrosis. The CDR3 nucleotides read TGTGCCAGCAGTTACTCGGGACAGGGCACTACACAGGGCTACACCTTC. It is translated as CASSYSGQGTTQGYTF.